This T cell receptor beta chain was found in a study of T-cell memory formation after mild COVID-19. Overall study results and limits: Clones that shrank (day 15 to 85) were balanced CD4/CD8, whereas later expanders leaned CD4+. Nothing showed for sure that second-wave clones peaking on day 37 were SARS-CoV-2 specific.

It was 5'RACE with constant-segment primers that produced the TCR alpha and TCR beta cDNA libraries, which carried sample barcodes and UMIs. MiXCR, run by TCRdb on the 5' RACE reads, gives a single entry per CDR3 protein. The sample gives fewer than 400,000 distinct CDR3 sequences, more than 15% of which show up once; about 22% is in the top ten. CDR1 is MDHEN and CDR2 is SYDVKM in the germline V gene. Trimming removed 6 bases from V and 4 bases from J; junction bases left unmatched: 7. The length of the CDR3 is 14 residues. This clonotype has ten or more counts. The antigen is not known. This TCR derives from a young man who had mild COVID-19 (a few samples of this study predate the infection). Cell type and time point are not known. The chain combines TRBV28 with TRBJ2-7; 9 nucleotides align to TRBD1. Sequenced input: PBMCs or a T cell subset sorted from them (not recorded which). The CDR3 sequence is CASRVGTGLYEQYF. CDR3 nucleotides: TGTGCCAGCAGGGTAGGGACAGGGCTGTACGAGCAGTACTTC.